This TCR beta chain is from a study of blood T cell repertoires in COVID-19. Overall study context: T cells, B-cell-depleted T cells, or PBMCs supplied cDNA or gDNA.

Authors' data handling: Reference gene primers were amplified, and this amplification served to estimate nucleated cell counts. Sequencing used immunoSEQ multiplex PCR; TCRdb keeps in-frame clones, though not all of them. V and J calls and clone size are copied from that table; D and trimming were computed from the DNA. The table records approximately 300,000 clones, about four fifths of them present only once. The CDR3 is made up of 15 amino acids. V lost 7 bases, J lost 0 bases, and 15 bases lay in between. The germline V gene has CDR1 LGHDT and CDR2 YNNKEL (reference sequence). The clonotype was recovered from a woman aged 45-60 years with acute or convalescent COVID-19. J is TRBJ1-1 and V is TRBV3-1 (or the pseudogene TRBV3-2); D is uncertain. Specimen: peripheral blood. CDR3 bases: TGTGCCAGCATCGACTCAGACGCTATGAACACTGAAGCTTTCTTT. Translation gives CASIDSDAMNTEAFF.